The 23 T cell receptor beta chains presented below share a single source sample, sequenced in a study of early T cells in non-severe SARS-CoV-2 infection. MiXCR, applied by TCRdb to the 5' RACE reads, yields one record per CDR3 protein. The repertoire holds 50,000 to 80,000 distinct CDR3 sequences, with less than 9.5% as singletons. The material was whole blood, obtained at baseline. The receptors originated from an adult who was a healthcare worker with PCR-confirmed SARS-CoV-2 infection or an uninfected control (not recorded which).

This chain uses TRBV4-2 with TRBJ1-1, with 7 bases aligning to TRBD1. Germline CDR1 reads LGHNA; CDR2 reads YNFKEQ. The CDR3 loop spans 15 amino acids. Losses at the gene ends were 4 bases for V and 7 bases for J; bases not matched to a gene: 12. This CDR3 reads CASSLSKEQGIEAFF. In DNA form, the CDR3 reads TGTGCCAGCAGCCTGTCCAAGGAACAGGGGATTGAAGCTTTCTTT.

V is TRBV5-6 and J is TRBJ1-2; the D is unclear. The germline V and J ends were trimmed by 4 bases and 7 bases, with 17 bases remaining between them. Per the germline V gene, CDR1 is SGHDT and CDR2 is YYEEEE. The CDR3 is made up of 14 amino acids. The CDR3 DNA reads as TGTGCCAGCAGCACCGACTTACAAAGGCGTGGCTACACCTTC. Translating gives CASSTDLQRRGYTF.

This clonotype has ten or more counts. The chain carries TRBV5-4 and TRBJ2-1; 12 bases agree with TRBD2. J lost 9 bases, V lost 0 bases, and 7 bases had no gene match. The CDR3 has 16 residues. Looked up from germline, CDR1 is SGHNT and CDR2 is YYREEE (reference sequence). The CDR3 DNA sequence: TGTGCCAGCAGCTTGGCCCGACTAGCGGGAGTAGGTGAGCAGTTCTTC. Its protein product is CASSLARLAGVGEQFF.

This clonotype showed up just a few times. The gene calls are TRBV5-1 and TRBJ1-1; weak D call: TRBD1 (5 bases). Trimming cost V 1 base and J 4 bases, with 14 bases left between them. Germline-derived CDR1 and CDR2 are SGHRS and YFSETQ. The CDR3 has 15 amino acids. CDR3 protein: CASSLNGGWGTEAFF. DNA for the CDR3: TGCGCCAGCAGCTTGAATGGGGGATGGGGCACTGAAGCTTTCTTT.

There are a few counts of this clonotype. The V and J genes are TRBV11-2 and TRBJ2-3, with a tentative D call TRBD1 (6 bases). V was clipped by 5 bases and J by 3 bases, with 15 bases between them. Germline V gene lookup returns CDR1 SGHAT and CDR2 FQNNGV. CDR3 length: 15 residues. In DNA, the CDR3 is TGTGCCAGCAGCCTCACAGGGTACAGTACAGATACGCAGTATTTT. It yields the protein CASSLTGYSTDTQYF.

This clonotype was seen more than once but under ten times. The V call is TRBV15, the J call TRBJ2-7; TRBD1 matches at 7 bases. The V gene's germline CDR1 is LNHNV and CDR2 YYDKDF (reference sequence). There are 17 residues in the CDR3. J was trimmed by 4 bases and V by 0 bases; bases with no gene match: 12. Here the CDR3 reads CATSRESITGASYEQYF. CDR3 coding DNA: TGTGCCACCAGCAGAGAAAGTATTACAGGGGCATCTTACGAGCAGTACTTC.

There are many counts of this clonotype. The rearrangement joins TRBV20-1 to TRBJ2-7; TRBD1 might be the D (9 bases). Germline V lookup: CDR1 DFQATT, CDR2 SNEGSKA (reference sequence). Trimming removed 5 bases from V and 2 bases from J, with 22 bases in between. The CDR3 length is 16 residues. The CDR3 loop reads CSAGTRTRTGAYEQYF. Here the CDR3 DNA reads TGCAGTGCTGGGACTAGGACGAGGACAGGGGCCTACGAGCAGTACTTC.

In its sample, this clonotype was seen a few times. The chain has TRBV11-3 and TRBJ2-3; a weak D match, TRBD2 (6 bases). The V end lost 2 bases, the J end lost 0 bases, and 9 bases lay between the germline ends. CDR1 is SGHNT and CDR2 is YENEEA in the germline V gene. CDR3 size: 15 residues. CDR3 residues: CASSLLATSTDTQYF. CDR3 nucleotides: TGTGCCAGCAGCTTACTAGCGACTAGCACAGATACGCAGTATTTT. Looking up the rest from reference TRBV11-3 and TRBJ2-3 gives the full variable domain: EAGVVQSPRYKIIEKKQPVAFWCNPISGHNTLYWYLQNLGQGPELLIRYENEEAVDDSQLPKDRFSAERLKGVDSTLKIQPAELGDSAVYLCASSLLATSTDTQYFGPGTRLTVL.

This clonotype has a count of ten or more. The chain combines TRBV24-1 with TRBJ2-7; unclear D gene. CDR1 KGHDR and CDR2 SFDVKD come from the germline V gene. V lost 3 bases, J lost 5 bases, and 4 bases lay in between. This CDR3 contains 11 residues. The CDR3 sequence: CATSDGDEQYF. CDR3 bases: TGTGCCACCAGTGATGGGGACGAGCAGTACTTC.

This clonotype was seen a few times. The gene calls are TRBV27 and TRBJ2-2; maybe TRBD2 (6 bases). The CDR3 has 16 residues. Germline V gene lookup returns CDR1 MNHEY and CDR2 SMNVEV (reference sequence). Between the trimmed V and J ends, which lost 6 bases and 0 bases, there was a span of 14 bases. The CDR3 bases are TGTGCCAGCAGCCTTGGAACGGGGGCGAACACCGGGGAGCTGTTTTTT. This translates into CASSLGTGANTGELFF.

There are many counts of this clonotype. The CDR3 DNA follows: TGTGCTAGTAGAGGGGGAGAGACCCAGTACTTC. Translation: CASRGGETQYF. The rearrangement uses TRBV7-9 and TRBJ2-5, with a possible D match to TRBD1 (6 bases). This CDR3 region has 11 residues. The germline gives CDR1 SEHNR, CDR2 FQNEAQ (reference sequence).

This clonotype was detected many times. The rearrangement joins TRBV5-6 to TRBJ2-7; 8 nucleotides line up with TRBD1. The V segment lost 1 base and the J segment 1 base; nucleotides outside the gene matches: 7. The CDR3 has 16 residues. Germline CDR1 and CDR2: SGHDT and YYEEEE. CDR3 protein: CASSLQGAYSSYEQYF. The CDR3 DNA reads as TGTGCCAGCAGCTTGCAGGGGGCGTATAGTTCCTACGAGCAGTACTTC.

The V gene is TRBV30, the J gene TRBJ2-7; D gene uncertain. The germline CDR1 and CDR2 sequences are GTSNPN and SVGIG (reference sequence). V was cut by 1 base and J by 2 bases, with 9 bases left in between. The CDR3 is 13 amino acids. CDR3 region: CAWSDRSPYEQYF. In nucleotides, the CDR3 is TGTGCCTGGAGTGACAGAAGCCCCTACGAGCAGTACTTC.

V and J are TRBV7-9 and TRBJ2-2, with a tentative D call TRBD1 (5 bases). The CDR3 is 16 residues long. Trimming shortened V by 1 base and J by 5 bases, and 14 bases separated the two germline ends. Germline CDR1 and CDR2: SEHNR and FQNEAQ (reference sequence). The chain's CDR3 is CASSLGAGPSTGELFF. Here the CDR3 DNA reads TGTGCCAGCAGCTTAGGGGCAGGGCCGTCGACCGGGGAGCTGTTTTTT.

The gene calls are TRBV6-5 and TRBJ1-1, with D unresolved. V lost 6 bases and J 1 base, leaving 15 bases between the germline ends. Germline V gives CDR1 MNHEY, CDR2 SVGAGI. The CDR3 is made up of 15 amino acids. CDR3 residues: CASSPGRKWNTEAFF. For the CDR3, the DNA is TGTGCCAGCAGCCCCGGAAGAAAATGGAACACTGAAGCTTTCTTT.

This clonotype was seen many times. The chain links TRBV7-9 to TRBJ2-5, with D uncertain. Between the trimmed V and J ends, which lost 2 bases and 4 bases, there was a span of 11 bases. The germline V gene has CDR1 SEHNR and CDR2 FQNEAQ (reference sequence). CDR3 length: 14 residues. CDR3 residues: CASSLKGPAETQYF. As DNA, the CDR3 is TGTGCCAGCAGCTTAAAAGGGCCAGCAGAGACCCAGTACTTC. The full variable domain, rest sourced from reference TRBV7-9 and TRBJ2-5, is DTGVSQNPRHKITKRGQNVTFRCDPISEHNRLYWYRQTLGQGPEFLTYFQNEAQLEKSRLLSDRFSAERPKGSFSTLEIQRTEQGDSAMYLCASSLKGPAETQYFGPGTRLLVL.

This clonotype was recorded many times. The chain employs TRBV12-3 or TRBV12-4 and TRBJ2-5; the D gene is possibly TRBD2 (5 bases). The CDR3 is 15 amino acids. Trimming left V 5 bases short and J 2 bases short, with 15 bases between. CDR3 amino acids: CASSDYRGGQETQYF. The CDR3 nucleotides are TGTGCCAGCAGTGATTATCGAGGCGGGCAAGAGACCCAGTACTTC.

This sequence joins TRBV12-3 or TRBV12-4 and TRBJ1-1, with D possibly TRBD1 on 5 matching bases. The CDR3 covers 13 residues. Trimming took off 0 bases at V and 11 bases at J, with 13 bases between the two ends. The DNA of the CDR3 is TGTGCCAGCAGTTTAGCGATGAGGGGCCGGGCTTTCTTT. Its protein is CASSLAMRGRAFF.

The chain employs TRBV7-2 and TRBJ2-5; D not resolved. This CDR3 has 15 amino acids. CDR1 SGHTA and CDR2 FQGNSA come from the germline V gene. The germline V and J ends were trimmed by 2 bases and 5 bases, with 15 bases remaining between them. The CDR3 loop is CASSLHPTPGETQYF. CDR3 DNA sequence: TGTGCCAGCAGCTTACACCCAACTCCGGGTGAGACCCAGTACTTC.

This clonotype was counted a few times. The chain couples TRBV5-5 to TRBJ2-1; D is perhaps TRBD1 or TRBD2 (6 bases each). Trimming pared 5 bases from V and 2 bases from J, leaving 17 bases between. The CDR3 runs to 16 residues. Germline loops: CDR1 SGHKS, CDR2 YYEKEE (reference sequence). CDR3 sequence: CASSYHGGRTYNEQFF. CDR3 sequence (DNA): TGTGCCAGCAGTTACCACGGGGGCCGGACCTACAATGAGCAGTTCTTC. The variable domain in full, completed from reference TRBV5-5 and TRBJ2-1, reads DAGVTQSPTHLIKTRGQQVTLRCSPISGHKSVSWYQQVLGQGPQFIFQYYEKEERGRGNFPDRFSARQFPNYSSELNVNALLLGDSALYLCASSYHGGRTYNEQFFGPGTRLTVL.

Details on this clonotype: This CDR3 fails to terminate in the conserved phenylalanine or tryptophan, so it likely reflects a read error. V usage is TRBV12-3 or TRBV12-4 and J usage is TRBJ1-5; D possibly corresponds to TRBD1 (5 bases). This CDR3 spans 15 amino acids. V lost 3 bases and J 6 bases, leaving 15 bases between the germline ends. CDR3 bases: TGTGCCAGCAGTTTGAGAGGGGTTATGAGTCAGCCCCAGCATCTT. Amino acid sequence: CASSLRGVMSQPQHL.

This clonotype was observed many times. The chain joins TRBV7-3 to TRBJ2-1; perhaps TRBD2 as D (5 bases). The CDR3 covers 15 residues. V lost 4 bases to trimming and J lost 5 bases, with 15 bases between them. In germline, CDR1 is SGHTA, CDR2 FQGTGA. The CDR3 DNA is TGTGCCAGCAGCTCTACGGGATACTCGAACAATGAGCAGTTCTTC. It is translated as CASSSTGYSNNEQFF.

This clonotype was seen more than once but under ten times. The chain has TRBV18 and TRBJ1-4; D is perhaps TRBD1 (6 bases). V gave up 6 bases and J gave up 7 bases, with 21 bases separating them. The length of the CDR3 is 16 residues. CDR1 is KGHSH and CDR2 is LQKENI in the germline V gene. The CDR3 protein is CASSLSPRRGGEKLFF. The DNA for the CDR3 is TGTGCCAGCTCTCTTTCCCCCAGGCGAGGGGGTGAAAAACTGTTTTTT. The entire variable domain, with the rest obtained from reference TRBV18 and TRBJ1-4, is as follows: NAGVMQNPRHLVRRRGQEARLRCSPMKGHSHVYWYRQLPEEGLKFMVYLQKENIIDESGMPKERFSAEFPKEGPSILRIQQVVRGDSAAYFCASSLSPRRGGEKLFFGSGTQLSVL.